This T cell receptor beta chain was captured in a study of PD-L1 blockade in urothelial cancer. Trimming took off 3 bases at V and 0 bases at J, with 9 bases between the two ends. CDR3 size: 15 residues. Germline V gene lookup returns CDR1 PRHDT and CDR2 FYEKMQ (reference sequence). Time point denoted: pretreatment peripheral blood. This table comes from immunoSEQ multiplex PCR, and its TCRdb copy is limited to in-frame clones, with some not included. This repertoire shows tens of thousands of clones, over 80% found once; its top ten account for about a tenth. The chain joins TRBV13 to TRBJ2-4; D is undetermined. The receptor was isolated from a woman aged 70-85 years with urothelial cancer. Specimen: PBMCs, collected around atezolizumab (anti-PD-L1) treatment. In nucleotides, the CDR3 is TGTGCCAGCAGCTTGTCAGATCTAGCCAAAAACATTCAGTACTTC. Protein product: CASSLSDLAKNIQYF. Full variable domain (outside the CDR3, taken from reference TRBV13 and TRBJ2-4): AAGVIQSPRHLIKEKRETATLKCYPIPRHDTVYWYQQGPGQDPQFLISFYEKMQSDKGSIPDRFSAQQFSDYHSELNMSSLELGDSALYFCASSLSDLAKNIQYFGAGTRLSVL.